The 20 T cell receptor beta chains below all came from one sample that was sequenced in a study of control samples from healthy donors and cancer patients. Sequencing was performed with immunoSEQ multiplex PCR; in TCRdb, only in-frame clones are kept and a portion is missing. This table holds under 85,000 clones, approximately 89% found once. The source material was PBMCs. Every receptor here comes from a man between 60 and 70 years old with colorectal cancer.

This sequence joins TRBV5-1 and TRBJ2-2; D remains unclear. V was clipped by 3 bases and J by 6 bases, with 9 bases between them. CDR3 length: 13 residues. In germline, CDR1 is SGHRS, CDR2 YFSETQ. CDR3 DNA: TGCGCCAGCAGCTCCGGAAATGCCGGGGAGCTGTTTTTT. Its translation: CASSSGNAGELFF.

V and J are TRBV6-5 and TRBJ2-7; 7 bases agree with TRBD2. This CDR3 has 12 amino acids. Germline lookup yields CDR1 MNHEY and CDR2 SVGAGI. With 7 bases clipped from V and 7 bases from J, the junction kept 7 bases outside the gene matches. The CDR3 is CASISGVGEQYF. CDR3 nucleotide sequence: TGTGCCAGCATAAGCGGGGTTGGTGAGCAGTACTTC.

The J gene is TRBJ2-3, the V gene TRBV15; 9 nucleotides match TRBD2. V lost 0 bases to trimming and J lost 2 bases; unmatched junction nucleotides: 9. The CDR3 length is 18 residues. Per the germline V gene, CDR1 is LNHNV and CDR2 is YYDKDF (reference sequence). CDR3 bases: TGTGCCACCAGCAGAGAGCGGGCGGGGGGGCCGTACACAGATACGCAGTATTTT. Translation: CATSRERAGGPYTDTQYF.

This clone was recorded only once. This chain's CDR3 is CASSKTGTGEKLFF. The CDR3 coding sequence is TGTGCCAGCAGTAAAACCGGGACAGGGGAAAAACTGTTTTTT. The chain combines TRBV27 with TRBJ1-4; TRBD1 matches 9 bases. This CDR3 comprises 14 residues. The V and J ends lost 5 bases and 8 bases, in that order; junction bases with no gene match: 6. CDR1 and CDR2 (germline): MNHEY, SMNVEV (reference sequence).

The CDR3 region has the DNA TGTGCCTGGAGTGCCGGTCCCCCCGGCGGGACCCAGTACTTC. As protein: CAWSAGPPGGTQYF. J is TRBJ2-5 and V is TRBV30; D is uncertain. The CDR3 loop spans 14 amino acids. Germline CDR1 is GTSNPN and CDR2 is SVGIG (reference sequence). Trimming took off 1 base at V and 7 bases at J, with 16 bases between the two ends. Together with reference TRBV30 and TRBJ2-5, the CDR3 gives the full variable domain: SQTIHQWPATLVQPVGSPLSLECTVEGTSNPNLYWYRQAAGRGLQLLFYSVGIGQISSEVPQNLSASRPQDRQFILSSKKLLLSDSGFYLCAWSAGPPGGTQYFGPGTRLLVL.

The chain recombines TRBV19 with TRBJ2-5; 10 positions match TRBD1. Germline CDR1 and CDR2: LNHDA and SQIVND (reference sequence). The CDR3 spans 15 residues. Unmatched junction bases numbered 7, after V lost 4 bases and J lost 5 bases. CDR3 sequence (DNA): TGTGCCAGTAGTAAAGGGACAGGGGCCAAGGAGACCCAGTACTTC. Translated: CASSKGTGAKETQYF.

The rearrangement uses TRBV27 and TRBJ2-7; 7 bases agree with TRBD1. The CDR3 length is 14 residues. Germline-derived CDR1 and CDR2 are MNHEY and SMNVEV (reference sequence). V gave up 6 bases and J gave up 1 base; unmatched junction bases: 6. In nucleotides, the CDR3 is TGTGCCAGCAGACCGGACAGGAGGTCCTACGAGCAGTACTTC. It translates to CASRPDRRSYEQYF.

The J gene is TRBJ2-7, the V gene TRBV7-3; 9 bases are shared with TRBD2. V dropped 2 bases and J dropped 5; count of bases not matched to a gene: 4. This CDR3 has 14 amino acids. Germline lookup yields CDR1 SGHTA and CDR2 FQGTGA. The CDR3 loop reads CASSLAGGIDEQYF. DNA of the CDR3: TGTGCCAGCAGCTTAGCGGGGGGGATCGACGAGCAGTACTTC.

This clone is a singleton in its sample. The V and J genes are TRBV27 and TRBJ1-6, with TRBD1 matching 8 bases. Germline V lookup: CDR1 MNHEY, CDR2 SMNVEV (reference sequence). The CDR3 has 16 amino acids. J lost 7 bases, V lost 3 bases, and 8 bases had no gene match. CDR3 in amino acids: CASSFFGGQANSPLHF. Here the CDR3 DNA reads TGTGCCAGCAGTTTCTTCGGGGGACAGGCCAATTCACCCCTCCACTTT.

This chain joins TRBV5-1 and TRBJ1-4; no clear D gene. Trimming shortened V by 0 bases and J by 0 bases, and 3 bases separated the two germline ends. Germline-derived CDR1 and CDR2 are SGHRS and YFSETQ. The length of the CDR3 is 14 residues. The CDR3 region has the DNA TGCGCCAGCAGCTTGGGGGCAACTAATGAAAAACTGTTTTTT. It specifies CASSLGATNEKLFF.

The CDR3, as DNA: TGTGCCAGCAGCTCCCGGCGACAGTCCCGAGCTTCGTACGAGCAGTACTTC. This sequence encodes CASSSRRQSRASYEQYF. V is TRBV13 and J is TRBJ2-7; possibly TRBD1 for D (5 bases). This CDR3 contains 17 residues. The germline V and J ends were trimmed by 4 bases and 4 bases, with 23 bases remaining between them. Germline CDR1 is PRHDT and CDR2 is FYEKMQ (reference sequence).

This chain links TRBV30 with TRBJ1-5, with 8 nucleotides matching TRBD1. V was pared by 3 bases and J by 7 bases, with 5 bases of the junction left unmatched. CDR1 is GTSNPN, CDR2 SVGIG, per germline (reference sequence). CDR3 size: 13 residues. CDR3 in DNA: TGTGCCTGGAGCCCAGGGGGCGGGCAGCCCCAGCATTTT. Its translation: CAWSPGGGQPQHF.

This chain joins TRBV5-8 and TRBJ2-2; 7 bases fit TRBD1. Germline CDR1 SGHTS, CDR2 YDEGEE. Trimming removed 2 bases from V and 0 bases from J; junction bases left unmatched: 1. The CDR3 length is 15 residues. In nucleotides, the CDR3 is TGTGCCAGCAGCTTCCAGGGGGCGAACACCGGGGAGCTGTTTTTT. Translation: CASSFQGANTGELFF.

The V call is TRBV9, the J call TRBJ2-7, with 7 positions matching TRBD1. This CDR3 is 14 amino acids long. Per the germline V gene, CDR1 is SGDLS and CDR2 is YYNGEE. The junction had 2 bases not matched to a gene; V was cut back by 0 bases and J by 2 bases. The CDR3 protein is CASSVGQGTYEQYF. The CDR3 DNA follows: TGTGCCAGCAGCGTAGGACAGGGCACCTACGAGCAGTACTTC.

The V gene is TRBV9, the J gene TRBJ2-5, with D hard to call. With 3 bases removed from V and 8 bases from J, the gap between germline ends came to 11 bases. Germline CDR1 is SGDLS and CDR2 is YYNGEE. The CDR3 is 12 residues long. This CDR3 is CASSADGRTQYF. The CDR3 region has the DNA TGTGCCAGCAGCGCCGACGGGCGAACCCAGTACTTC.

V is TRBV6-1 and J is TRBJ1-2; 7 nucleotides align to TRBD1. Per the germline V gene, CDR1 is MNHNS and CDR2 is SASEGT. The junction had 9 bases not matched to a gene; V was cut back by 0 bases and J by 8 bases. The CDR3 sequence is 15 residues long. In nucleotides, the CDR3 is TGTGCCAGCAGTGAAGCGGCGGGAGGGGGCCGGGGCTACACCTTC. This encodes CASSEAAGGGRGYTF.

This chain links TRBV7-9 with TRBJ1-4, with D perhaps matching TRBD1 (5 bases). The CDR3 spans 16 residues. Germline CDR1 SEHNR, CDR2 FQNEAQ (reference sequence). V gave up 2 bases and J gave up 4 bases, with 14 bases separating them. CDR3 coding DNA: TGTGCCAGCAGCTTACGTGGGGGACTGCTTAATGAAAAACTGTTTTTT. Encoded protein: CASSLRGGLLNEKLFF.

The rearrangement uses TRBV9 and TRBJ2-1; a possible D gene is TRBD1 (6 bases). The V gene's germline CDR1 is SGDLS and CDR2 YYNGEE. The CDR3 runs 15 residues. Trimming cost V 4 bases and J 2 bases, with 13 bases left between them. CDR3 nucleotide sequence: TGTGCCAGCAGCCCCACAGGGAACCCCTACAATGAGCAGTTCTTC. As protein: CASSPTGNPYNEQFF.

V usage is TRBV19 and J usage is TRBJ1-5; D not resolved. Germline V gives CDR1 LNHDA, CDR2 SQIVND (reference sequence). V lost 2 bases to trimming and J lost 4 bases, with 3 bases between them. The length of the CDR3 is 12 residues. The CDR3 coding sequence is TGTGCCAGTAGTATATGGAATCAGCCCCAGCATTTT. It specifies CASSIWNQPQHF.

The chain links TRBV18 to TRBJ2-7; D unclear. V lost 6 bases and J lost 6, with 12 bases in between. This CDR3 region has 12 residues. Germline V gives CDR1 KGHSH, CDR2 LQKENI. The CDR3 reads CASSPKRGEQYF. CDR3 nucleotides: TGTGCCAGCTCTCCTAAGCGAGGCGAGCAGTACTTC.